Listed below are T cell receptor beta chains from one sample, sequenced in a study of vaccination and CD4 T cells after COVID-19. TCRdb redid the calling of the PCR reads with MiXCR, one entry per CDR3 protein. The data contain more than 25,000 distinct CDR3 sequences, 49% of them singletons. The starting material was CD4+ T cells from blood, obtained about 7 months after SARS-CoV-2 vaccination. These receptors came from a human donor who had recovered from COVID-19. CDR3s include the opening cysteine and the closing phenylalanine or tryptophan. Each record gives: J gene, V gene, clone size, D gene, CDR3 length, CDR3 DNA, CDR3 protein. The D gene is left open where the match is weak. Clone size is given for some rows only: seen once, a few or many times, or a class if the clone is expanded.

>TRBJ2-7|TRBV28|NA|TRBD1|15
TGTGCCAGCAGTTTATTAGCAGGGGGCGACTACGAGCAGTACTTC
CASSLLAGGDYEQYF
>TRBJ2-6|TRBV25-1|NA|NA|20
TGTGCCAGCAGTGAAAGGGGGACGCGGGACAGTATATCTGGGGCCAACGTCCTGACTTTC
CASSERGTRDSISGANVLTF
>TRBJ2-7|TRBV15|NA|NA|12
TGTGCCACCAGCAGAGTAGGGAACGAGCAGTACTTC
CATSRVGNEQYF
>TRBJ2-1|TRBV14|NA|TRBD2|15
TGTGCCAGCAGCCAAGTGGGACTAGCGGGCGGTGAGCAGTTCTTC
CASSQVGLAGGEQFF
>TRBJ2-7|TRBV20-1|NA|NA|12
TGCAGTGCTAGACAGCGTACCTACGAGCAGTACTTC
CSARQRTYEQYF
>TRBJ1-1|TRBV10-1|NA|NA|14
TGCGCCAGCAGTGCGGGACGCATGAACACTGAAGCTTTCTTT
CASSAGRMNTEAFF
>TRBJ2-7|TRBV7-9|few|NA|13
TGTGCCAGCAGCTTTACAGGTAGCGGAGAGCAGTACTTC
CASSFTGSGEQYF
>TRBJ2-3|TRBV20-1|NA|NA|11
TGCAGTGCGGAAACATCAGATACGCAGTATTTT
CSAETSDTQYF
>TRBJ2-7|TRBV20-1|once|NA|11
TGCAGTGCACGAACAGGGTCCGAGCAGTACTTC
CSARTGSEQYF
>TRBJ2-7|TRBV28|NA|NA|14
TGTGCCAGCAGTTTCGGGGCAGGCTCCTACGAGCAGTACTTC
CASSFGAGSYEQYF
>TRBJ1-1|TRBV7-2|few|NA|17
TGTGCCAGCAGCTTATCCAGCGTCAGGGCTGGTTACACTGAAGCTTTCTTT
CASSLSSVRAGYTEAFF
>TRBJ2-7|TRBV28|NA|NA|11
TGTGCCAGCAGTATCGGATACGAGCAGTACTTC
CASSIGYEQYF
>TRBJ2-3|TRBV28|few|TRBD2|16
TGTGCCAGCAGTTTATGGCCAGCGGGAGGAAAGGATACGCAGTATTTT
CASSLWPAGGKDTQYF
>TRBJ1-1|TRBV6-1|few|TRBD1|13
TGTGCCAGCAGCTCCGGGGAGGGGGCGCAATCTTTCTTT
CASSSGEGAQSFF
>TRBJ2-1|TRBV7-6|NA|TRBD1|12
TGTGCCAGCAGCTTCGGACAGGACGAGCAGTTCTTC
CASSFGQDEQFF
>TRBJ2-7|TRBV27|few|TRBD1|14
TGTGCCAGCAGCTCCGACAGGGCTAGCTACGAGCAGTACTTC
CASSSDRASYEQYF
>TRBJ1-2|TRBV19|NA|NA|14
TGTGCCAGTAGTATAGGCCGACAGGTTCATGGCTACACCTTC
CASSIGRQVHGYTF
>TRBJ2-5|TRBV10-2|NA|NA|14
TGCGCCAGTTCTCAAGGGGTGCTCCAAGAGACCCAGTACTTC
CASSQGVLQETQYF
>TRBJ1-1|TRBV6-2/TRBV6-3|NA|NA|15
TGTGCCAGCAGTGAGCAGACAGGACTAATCACTGAAGCTTTCTTT
CASSEQTGLITEAFF
>TRBJ2-3|TRBV19|NA|TRBD1|17
TGTGCCAGTAGTATAGATCCGGGGACAGGGCACACAGATACGCAGTATTTT
CASSIDPGTGHTDTQYF
>TRBJ1-2|TRBV28|NA|NA|16
TGTGCCAGCACCCCATTGGTAACAGGGTATGGATATGGCTACACCTTC
CASTPLVTGYGYGYTF
>TRBJ2-3|TRBV7-3|NA|TRBD1|15
TGTGCCAGCAGCTCCCAGGGGGCGGTCACAGATACGCAGTATTTT
CASSSQGAVTDTQYF
>TRBJ2-5|TRBV28|NA|TRBD1|15
TGTGCCAGCAGGGAAAATTCAGGGGGCCGGGAGACCCAGTACTTC
CASRENSGGRETQYF
>TRBJ2-2|TRBV20-1|few|TRBD2|14
TGCAGTGCTGGGGGGGAACAGAACACCGGGGAGCTGTTTTTT
CSAGGEQNTGELFF
>TRBJ2-3|TRBV7-3|few|NA|15
TGTGCCAGCAGCCACACAGGAGGTGGCACAGATACGCAGTATTTT
CASSHTGGGTDTQYF
>TRBJ2-1|TRBV20-1|few|NA|14
TGCAGTGCCGTCAAACCCTCCACGCTCAATGAGCAGTTCTTC
CSAVKPSTLNEQFF
>TRBJ2-3|TRBV29-1|NA|TRBD2|17
TGCAGCGTTGACAAAGGGGGACTAGCGGGGAGCACAGATACGCAGTATTTT
CSVDKGGLAGSTDTQYF
>TRBJ2-1|TRBV27|NA|TRBD2|20
TGTGCCAGCAGTTTATCCGGACTAGCGGGAGTCCCCAGCTCCTACAATGAGCAGTTCTTC
CASSLSGLAGVPSSYNEQFF
>TRBJ1-5|TRBV7-9|NA|NA|14
TGTGCCAGCAGCTCATCCGGATCCAATCAGCCCCAGCATTTT
CASSSSGSNQPQHF
>TRBJ2-5|TRBV20-1|NA|TRBD2|13
TGCAGTGGCCCCGGACTAGTTCAGGAGACCCAGTACTTC
CSGPGLVQETQYF
>TRBJ2-1|TRBV4-3|NA|TRBD2|18
TGCGCCAGCAGCCAAGATCCCCTAGCGGGAGGACGCTACAATGAGCAGTTCTTC
CASSQDPLAGGRYNEQFF
>TRBJ2-2|TRBV7-9|few|NA|13
TGTGCCAGCAGCCCGGAGTGGACCGGGGAGCTGTTTTTT
CASSPEWTGELFF
>TRBJ2-6|TRBV19|NA|NA|13
TGTGCCAGCCTCGTGAGCGGGGCCAACGTCCTGACTTTC
CASLVSGANVLTF
>TRBJ1-1|TRBV19|few|NA|15
TGTGCCAGTAGTCCGCGCCATCAGTATGACACTGAAGCTTTCTTT
CASSPRHQYDTEAFF
>TRBJ2-1|TRBV7-2|few|NA|15
TGTGCCAGCAGCTTAGATGGCAGAGCCTACAATGAGCAGTTCTTC
CASSLDGRAYNEQFF
>TRBJ2-3|TRBV11-2|NA|TRBD2|15
TGTGCCAGCAGCACGGGACTAGCGATGACAGATACGCAGTATTTT
CASSTGLAMTDTQYF
>TRBJ2-7|TRBV27|NA|NA|14
TGTGCCAGCAGTTTCCGGCGCGGGGCCTACGAGCAGTACTTC
CASSFRRGAYEQYF
>TRBJ2-3|TRBV6-1|NA|NA|14
TGTGCCAGCAGTCAAACACCGTCTACAGATACGCAGTATTTT
CASSQTPSTDTQYF
>TRBJ2-7|TRBV4-1|NA|TRBD2|17
TGCGCCAGCAGCCAAGATAGCCTAGCGGGAGGGCCGTACGAGCAGTACTTC
CASSQDSLAGGPYEQYF